These 21 T cell receptor beta chains were sequenced from one sample in a study of T-cell reconstitution after alpha-beta-depleted transplantation in children. Unique molecular identifiers were incorporated when the TCRbeta library was constructed. TCRdb fed the PCR reads into MiXCR, producing one record per CDR3 protein. The sample records 400,000 to 450,000 distinct CDR3 sequences, 43% being singletons. The sequencing here drew on PBMCs, taken before TCRalphabeta/CD19-depleted stem cell transplant. These receptors all come from a girl aged 2 to 9 with aplastic anemia, due to receive a stem cell transplant.

This clonotype was counted only a few times. The chain recombines TRBV27 with TRBJ2-2; a weak D match, TRBD2 (6 bases). Trimming took off 11 bases at V and 4 bases at J, with 17 bases between the two ends. Per the germline V gene, CDR1 is MNHEY and CDR2 is SMNVEV (reference sequence). CDR3 size: 14 residues. CDR3 in DNA: TGTGCCGCCGGGGTGGTGGGAGGCACCGGGGAGCTGTTTTTT. Amino acid sequence: CAAGVVGGTGELFF.

The chain uses TRBV20-1 and TRBJ1-2; D not certain. V dropped 2 bases and J dropped 1 base, with 8 bases sitting between them. The CDR3 extends over 13 amino acids. Per germline, CDR1 DFQATT and CDR2 SNEGSKA (reference sequence). The CDR3, as DNA: TGCAGTGCTAGAAATGGGTTTAACTATGGCTACACCTTC. Translated, it gives CSARNGFNYGYTF.

The V and J genes are TRBV20-1 and TRBJ2-1; unclear D gene. Germline CDR1 and CDR2: DFQATT and SNEGSKA (reference sequence). The CDR3 has 11 amino acids. Trimming took off 1 base at V and 10 bases at J, with 8 bases between the two ends. CDR3 DNA: TGCAGTGCTAGAGGTAAACGGGAGCAGTTCTTC. It specifies CSARGKREQFF.

The table lists this clonotype with a few counts. This chain uses TRBV7-8 with TRBJ2-7, with 9 bases matching TRBD1. J was trimmed by 8 bases and V by 1 base; bases with no gene match: 9. The CDR3 sequence is 15 residues long. The V gene's germline CDR1 is SGHVS and CDR2 FQNEAQ. The CDR3 here is CASSLEVYRGQKQYF. DNA for the CDR3: TGTGCCAGCAGCTTAGAGGTTTACAGGGGGCAAAAGCAGTACTTC.

The rearrangement links TRBV7-6 to TRBJ1-5, with unresolved D. The V gene lost 6 bases and the J gene lost 4 bases, with 16 bases spanning the gap. Germline CDR1 is SGHVS and CDR2 is FNYEAQ. The CDR3 has 15 amino acids. CDR3 protein: CASSRLSGVNQPQHF. The CDR3, as DNA: TGTGCCAGCAGTCGGTTGTCGGGCGTGAATCAGCCCCAGCATTTT.

J is TRBJ2-4 and V is TRBV5-1; 9 bases are shared with TRBD1. The length of the CDR3 is 15 residues. J lost 3 bases, V lost 4 bases, and 5 bases had no gene match. The germline V gene has CDR1 SGHRS and CDR2 YFSETQ. The CDR3, as DNA: TGCGCCAGCAGCCCCCGGGACAGGGACAAAAACATTCAGTACTTC. This gives the protein CASSPRDRDKNIQYF.

This clonotype was counted between two and nine times. The chain recombines TRBV3-1 with TRBJ2-3; TRBD2 matches 8 bases. The CDR3 consists of 18 residues. V lost 3 bases and J lost 4; bases outside the gene matches: 15. CDR1 LGHDT and CDR2 YNNKEL come from the germline V gene (reference sequence). CDR3 residues: CASSHRGGRAGDPDTQYF. The DNA of the CDR3 is TGTGCCAGCAGCCATCGGGGAGGAAGAGCGGGAGACCCAGATACGCAGTATTTT.

This clonotype has just one count. Here the CDR3 reads CATTQNPGSRDRKNIQYF. As DNA, the CDR3 is TGTGCCACCACCCAGAACCCGGGGAGTAGGGACCGTAAAAACATTCAGTACTTC. This chain uses TRBV28 with TRBJ2-4; D is tentatively TRBD1 or TRBD2 (5 bases each). Germline V gene lookup returns CDR1 MDHEN and CDR2 SYDVKM. The CDR3 is 18 amino acids. Trimming took 10 bases from V and 4 from J, leaving 29 bases between them.

Only a few counts were recorded for this clonotype. This chain connects TRBV11-2 to TRBJ2-3; D unclear. Germline assignment: CDR1 SGHAT and CDR2 FQNNGV. V dropped 0 bases and J dropped 4 bases, with 11 bases sitting between them. CDR3 length: 15 residues. The CDR3 DNA sequence: TGTGCCAGCAGCTTAGAAGTCGTACGGGCAGATACGCAGTATTTT. Amino acids: CASSLEVVRADTQYF.

There are many counts of this clonotype. V is TRBV7-9 and J is TRBJ2-7; TRBD1 matches 8 bases. V was clipped by 5 bases and J by 2 bases; unmatched bases: 5. Germline V gene data show CDR1 as SEHNR and CDR2 as FQNEAQ (reference sequence). The CDR3 length is 14 residues. The CDR3 region is CASSLQGDPYEQYF. The CDR3 nucleotides read TGTGCCAGCAGCCTACAGGGGGACCCCTACGAGCAGTACTTC.

This clonotype came up many times. The chain employs TRBV20-1 and TRBJ1-2; TRBD1 matches at 9 bases. Unmatched junction bases numbered 5, after V lost 1 base and J lost 5 bases. Germline V gives CDR1 DFQATT, CDR2 SNEGSKA (reference sequence). There are 14 residues in the CDR3. The chain's CDR3 is CSARGTGDDYGYTF. The CDR3 coding sequence is TGCAGTGCTAGAGGGACAGGGGACGATTATGGCTACACCTTC.

The V gene is TRBV15, the J gene TRBJ2-7, with D perhaps assigned TRBD1 or TRBD2 (5 bases each). Looked up from germline, CDR1 is LNHNV and CDR2 is YYDKDF (reference sequence). V lost 1 base to trimming and J lost 1 base, with 14 bases between them. The CDR3 has 16 residues. The chain's CDR3 is CATSRVPGTSSYEQYF. CDR3 DNA: TGTGCCACCAGCAGAGTCCCTGGGACCTCTTCCTACGAGCAGTACTTC.

The V and J genes are TRBV29-1 and TRBJ2-3; D perhaps matches TRBD2 (6 bases). Trimming pared 4 bases from V and 0 bases from J, leaving 14 bases between. This CDR3 spans 15 amino acids. Germline V gene sequence: CDR1 SQVTM, CDR2 ANQGSEA. CDR3 protein: CSVGGRGASTDTQYF. CDR3 sequence (DNA): TGCAGCGTTGGGGGTCGCGGGGCGAGCACAGATACGCAGTATTTT.

The chain is built from TRBV15 and TRBJ2-3, with D hard to call. This CDR3 has 14 residues. Trimming cost V 8 bases and J 1 base, with 13 bases left between them. The germline CDR1 and CDR2 sequences are LNHNV and YYDKDF (reference sequence). The CDR3 here is CATGPDFRTDTQYF. Here the CDR3 DNA reads TGTGCCACCGGGCCAGACTTCCGCACAGATACGCAGTATTTT. The whole variable domain, remainder taken from reference TRBV15 and TRBJ2-3, is DAMVIQNPRYQVTQFGKPVTLSCSQTLNHNVMYWYQQKSSQAPKLLFHYYDKDFNNEADTPDNFQSRRPNTSFCFLDIRSPGLGDTAMYLCATGPDFRTDTQYFGPGTRLTVL.

The chain recombines TRBV7-6 with TRBJ2-3; 12 bases line up with TRBD2. Germline lookup yields CDR1 SGHVS and CDR2 FNYEAQ. V shed 1 base and J 4 bases; nucleotides not matched to a gene: 9. CDR3 length: 18 amino acids. CDR3 region: CASSLVASGRAPPDTQYF. Here the CDR3 DNA reads TGTGCCAGCAGCTTAGTGGCTAGCGGGAGGGCCCCCCCAGATACGCAGTATTTT.

This clonotype showed up many times. The chain joins TRBV7-2 to TRBJ2-7; 11 bases agree with TRBD2. CDR3 size: 14 residues. Trimming at V came to 1 base and at J to 7 bases, leaving 3 bases not matched to a gene. The germline CDR1 and CDR2 sequences are SGHTA and FQGNSA. The CDR3 DNA follows: TGTGCCAGCAGCTTAGTTTGGACTAGCGGGGAGCAGTACTTC. Amino acids: CASSLVWTSGEQYF.

This chain joins TRBV10-3 and TRBJ2-2; 8 nucleotides match TRBD2. The germline V gene encodes CDR1 ENHRY and CDR2 SYGVKD. V shed 3 bases, J shed 5 bases, and the junction held 5 bases outside the gene matches. The CDR3 has 15 residues. Written as DNA, the CDR3 is TGTGCCATCAGTGATGCGGGGGGTCAAACCGGGGAGCTGTTTTTT. Amino acid sequence: CAISDAGGQTGELFF.

The chain employs TRBV5-1 and TRBJ1-2; 7 bases fit TRBD1. There are 14 residues in the CDR3. Germline loops: CDR1 SGHRS, CDR2 YFSETQ. J lost 5 bases, V lost 4 bases, and 8 bases had no gene match. The CDR3: CASSGTTGNYGYTF. Written as DNA, the CDR3 is TGCGCCAGCAGCGGAACGACAGGGAATTATGGCTACACCTTC.

This clonotype showed up just once. This rearrangement joins TRBV11-2 to TRBJ2-5, with 7 positions matching TRBD1. The CDR3 extends over 15 amino acids. V lost 5 bases to trimming and J lost 5 bases; unmatched junction nucleotides: 11. Germline CDR1 SGHAT, CDR2 FQNNGV. CDR3 bases: TGTGCCAGCAGCCGACACCGGGACAGAGGGGAGACCCAGTACTTC. Translating it yields CASSRHRDRGETQYF.

This clonotype showed up just a few times. J is TRBJ2-7 and V is TRBV5-1; 10 bases are a match to TRBD1. The CDR3 spans 15 residues. With 3 bases clipped from V and 5 bases from J, the junction kept 8 bases outside the gene matches. Germline lookup yields CDR1 SGHRS and CDR2 YFSETQ. The CDR3 reads CASSSRDRGFNEQYF. The CDR3 DNA follows: TGCGCCAGCAGCTCCCGGGACAGGGGTTTTAACGAGCAGTACTTC.

In nucleotides, the CDR3 is TGTGCCAGCAGCCCCGACTGGAGCTCCTACAATGAGCAGTTCTTC. It encodes CASSPDWSSYNEQFF. V and J are TRBV5-5 and TRBJ2-1, with D unclear. This CDR3 is 15 amino acids long. V was trimmed by 4 bases and J by 0 bases, leaving 11 bases between them. Germline values: CDR1 SGHKS, CDR2 YYEKEE (reference sequence).